This T cell receptor (beta chain) stems from a study of cytomegalovirus exposure and HLA in healthy donors. The study, taken as a whole, reports: A highly shared variant cluster was judged a likely technical artifact.

The PCR had 60 Vbeta and 13 Jbeta primers. This table comes from immunoSEQ multiplex PCR, and its TCRdb copy is limited to in-frame clones, with some not included. This table holds 150,000 to 200,000 clones, about 72% found once. Germline values: CDR1 PRHDT, CDR2 FYEKMQ (reference sequence). This CDR3 spans 14 amino acids. With 5 bases clipped from V and 3 bases from J, the junction kept 4 bases outside the gene matches. About this clone: The antigen is undetermined.

The rearrangement links TRBV13 to TRBJ1-2; TRBD1 agrees at 9 bases. The receptor was derived from a human donor in good health. The material sequenced was PBMCs. The CDR3 DNA reads TGTGCCAGCAGCACCCGGGACAGGGACTATGGCTACACCTTC. Its protein is CASSTRDRDYGYTF.